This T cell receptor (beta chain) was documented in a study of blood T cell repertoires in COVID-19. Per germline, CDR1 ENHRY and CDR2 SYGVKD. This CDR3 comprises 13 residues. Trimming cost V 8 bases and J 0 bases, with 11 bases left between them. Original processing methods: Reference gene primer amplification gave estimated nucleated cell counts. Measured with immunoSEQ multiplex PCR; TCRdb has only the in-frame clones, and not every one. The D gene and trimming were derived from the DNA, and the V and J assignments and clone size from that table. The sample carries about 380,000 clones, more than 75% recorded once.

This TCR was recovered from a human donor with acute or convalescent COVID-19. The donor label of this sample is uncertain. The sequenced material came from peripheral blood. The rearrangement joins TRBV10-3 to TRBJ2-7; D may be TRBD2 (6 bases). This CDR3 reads CAIGREPSYEQYF. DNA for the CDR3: TGTGCCATCGGGCGGGAACCCTCCTACGAGCAGTACTTC.